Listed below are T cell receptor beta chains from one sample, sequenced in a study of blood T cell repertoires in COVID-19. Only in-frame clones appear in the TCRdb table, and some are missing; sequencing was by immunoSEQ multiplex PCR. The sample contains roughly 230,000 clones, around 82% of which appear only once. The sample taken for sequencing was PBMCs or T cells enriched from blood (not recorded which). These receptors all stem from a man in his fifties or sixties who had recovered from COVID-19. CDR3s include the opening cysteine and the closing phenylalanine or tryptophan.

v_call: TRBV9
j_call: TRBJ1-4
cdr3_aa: CASSFNQGTNEKLFF

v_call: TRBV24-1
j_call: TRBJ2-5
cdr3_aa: CATSDGSLETQYF

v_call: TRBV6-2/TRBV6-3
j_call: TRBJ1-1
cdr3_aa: CASSKGTGTEAFF

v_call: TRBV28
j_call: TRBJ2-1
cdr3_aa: CASSLLAGFNEQFF

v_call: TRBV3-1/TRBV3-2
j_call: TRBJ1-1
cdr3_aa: CASRRQGTEAFF

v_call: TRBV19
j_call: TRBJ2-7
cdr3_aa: CASSTGTAMSYEQYF

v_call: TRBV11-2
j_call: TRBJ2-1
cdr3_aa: CASLKTGLGNEQFF

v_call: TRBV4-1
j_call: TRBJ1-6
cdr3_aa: CASSQDVQGANSPLHF

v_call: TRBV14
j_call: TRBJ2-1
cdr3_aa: CASSQGIAGGLNEQFF

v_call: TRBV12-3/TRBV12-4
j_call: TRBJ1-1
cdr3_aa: CASRVDTEAFF

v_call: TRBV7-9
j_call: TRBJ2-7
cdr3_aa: CASSRGQGETYEQYF

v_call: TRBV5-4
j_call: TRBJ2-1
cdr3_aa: CASSLGGPYNEQFF

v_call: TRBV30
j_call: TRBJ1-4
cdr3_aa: CAWTPGVDEKLFF

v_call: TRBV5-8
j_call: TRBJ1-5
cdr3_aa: CASSWETGILGDQPQHF

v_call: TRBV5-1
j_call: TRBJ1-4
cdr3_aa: CASSSGTYLFF

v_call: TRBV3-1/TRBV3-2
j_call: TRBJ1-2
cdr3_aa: CASSQATGSVYGYTF

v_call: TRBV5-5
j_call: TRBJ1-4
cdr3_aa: CASSLAGDNEKLFF

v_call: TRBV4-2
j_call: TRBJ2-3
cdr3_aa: CASSQDGGGSGGGDTQYF

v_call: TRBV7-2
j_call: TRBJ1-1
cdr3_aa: CASRPGGGNTEAFF

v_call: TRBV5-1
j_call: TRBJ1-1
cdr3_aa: CASSLVGQGATEAFF

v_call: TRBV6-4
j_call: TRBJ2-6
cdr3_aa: CASSDGAHSGANVLTF

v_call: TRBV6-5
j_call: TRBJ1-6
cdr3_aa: CASRPDRGSPLHF

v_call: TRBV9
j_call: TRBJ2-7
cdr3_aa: CASSVAGQGAGEQYF

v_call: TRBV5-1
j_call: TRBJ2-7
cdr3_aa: CASSWGDRLYEQYF

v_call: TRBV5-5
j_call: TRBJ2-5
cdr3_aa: CASSFKETQYF

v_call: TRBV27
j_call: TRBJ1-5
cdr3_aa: CASSLGVSGNQPQHF

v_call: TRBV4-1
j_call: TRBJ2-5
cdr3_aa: CASSQSGLEGETQYF

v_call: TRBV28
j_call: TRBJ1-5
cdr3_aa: CASSFEGQPQHF

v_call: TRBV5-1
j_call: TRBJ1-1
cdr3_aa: CASSLGSGGLNTEAFF

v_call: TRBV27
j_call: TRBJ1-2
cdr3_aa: CASSLRQFYGYTF

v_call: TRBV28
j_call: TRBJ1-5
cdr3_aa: CASSRGTSQPQHF

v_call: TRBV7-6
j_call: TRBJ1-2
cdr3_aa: CASSLDSRARYGYTF

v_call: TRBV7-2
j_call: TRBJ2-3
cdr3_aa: CASSFSGGSTDTQYF

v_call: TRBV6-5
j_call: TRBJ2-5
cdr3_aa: CASPASVGRRAQYF

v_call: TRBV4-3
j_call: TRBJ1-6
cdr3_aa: CASSRDRETYNSPLHF

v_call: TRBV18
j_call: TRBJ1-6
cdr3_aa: CASSRGESPLHF

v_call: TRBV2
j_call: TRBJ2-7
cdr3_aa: CASVGEGLYEQYF

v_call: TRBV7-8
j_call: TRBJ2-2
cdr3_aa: CASSLGLAGASSNTGELFF

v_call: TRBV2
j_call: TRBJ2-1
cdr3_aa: CASSRGARNEQFF

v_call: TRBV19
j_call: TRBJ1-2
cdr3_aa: CASRTGTSNYGYTF

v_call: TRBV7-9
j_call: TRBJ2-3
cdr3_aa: CASSYQQGAVTDTQYF

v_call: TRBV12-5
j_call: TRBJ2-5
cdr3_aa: CASGRGTSGRVGQETQYF

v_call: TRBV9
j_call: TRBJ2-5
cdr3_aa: CASSPNPRLAGGQGTQYF

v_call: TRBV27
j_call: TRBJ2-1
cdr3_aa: CASSWTGQGEQFF

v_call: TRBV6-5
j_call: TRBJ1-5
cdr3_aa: CASGEGASNQPQHF

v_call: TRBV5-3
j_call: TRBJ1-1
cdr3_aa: CARSSPSMLNTEAFF

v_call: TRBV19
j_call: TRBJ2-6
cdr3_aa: CASSIQPLGDTGANVLTF

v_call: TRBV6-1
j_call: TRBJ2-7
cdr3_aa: CASSERGSASGDYYEQYF

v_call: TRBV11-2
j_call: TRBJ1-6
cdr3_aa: CASSLVAGFGSYNSPLHF

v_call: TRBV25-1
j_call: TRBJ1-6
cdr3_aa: CASTPGLANSPLHF

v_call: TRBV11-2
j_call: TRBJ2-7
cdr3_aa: CASSLRPGQGHEQYF

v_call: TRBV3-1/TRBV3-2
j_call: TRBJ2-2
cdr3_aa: CASGGVWPGELFF

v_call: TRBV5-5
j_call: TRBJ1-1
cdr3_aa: CASSWGQHMNTEAFF

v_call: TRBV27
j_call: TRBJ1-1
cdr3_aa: CASRRSGVNTEAFF

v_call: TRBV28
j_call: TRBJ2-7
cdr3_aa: CASRQVPGEQYF